These 27 T cell receptor beta chains were sequenced from one sample in a study of T cells in Graves' hyperthyroidism and ophthalmopathy. RNA transcripts provided the source from which TCR beta CDR3 regions were amplified. TCR CDR3 underwent first-round RT-PCR with the HTBI primer set. MiXCR, run by TCRdb on the multiplex PCR reads, gives a single entry per CDR3 protein. The repertoire consists of around 600,000 distinct CDR3 sequences, with about 45% occurring once and the leading ten covering 6.5% to 9%. Sample: peripheral blood or thyroid tissue (not recorded which). These receptors were obtained from an adult man with Graves' disease, either hyperthyroidism or ophthalmopathy (not recorded which).

The chain has TRBV24-1 and TRBJ1-5; 8 bases map to TRBD1. Germline V CDR1 and CDR2: KGHDR, SFDVKD. The CDR3 covers 14 residues. V lost 3 bases and J lost 12; bases outside the gene matches: 9. CDR3 in amino acids: CATSDPGQAQYQHF. In DNA form, the CDR3 reads TGTGCCACCAGTGATCCGGGACAGGCGCAATACCAGCATTTT.

A few counts support this clonotype. This chain connects TRBV24-1 to TRBJ2-3; the D gene is possibly TRBD2 (5 bases). Trimming stripped 1 base from V and 9 bases from J, with 10 bases between. Germline V gene lookup returns CDR1 KGHDR and CDR2 SFDVKD. The CDR3 is made up of 13 amino acids. The CDR3 DNA sequence: TGTGCCACCAGTGATTTCGGCAGCGGCACGCAGTATTTT. Translated: CATSDFGSGTQYF.

This rearrangement joins TRBV11-3 to TRBJ1-2; TRBD1 might be the D (6 bases). The CDR3 consists of 13 residues. The germline gives CDR1 SGHNT, CDR2 YENEEA. V was cut by 6 bases and J by 3 bases, with 11 bases left in between. CDR3 nucleotides: TGTGCCAGCAGATCAGGGGAACACTATGGCTACACCTTC. This translates into CASRSGEHYGYTF.

The genes are TRBV6-1 and TRBJ1-2; 9 nucleotides align to TRBD1. The CDR3 has 13 amino acids. Germline V gives CDR1 MNHNS, CDR2 SASEGT. V was pared by 7 bases and J by 6 bases, with 6 bases of the junction left unmatched. CDR3 bases: TGTGCCAGCAACACAGGGGGCAGGGATGGCTACACCTTC. Translated, it gives CASNTGGRDGYTF.

This clonotype was counted at least ten times. The gene calls are TRBV2 and TRBJ1-1; no firm D call. CDR1 and CDR2 from the germline V gene are SNHLY and FYNNEI. This CDR3 is built from 15 residues. V lost 7 bases and J 1 base, leaving 16 bases between the germline ends. The CDR3 loop reads CASIPRSIGNTEAFF. CDR3 coding DNA: TGTGCCAGCATACCCCGGTCCATTGGGAACACTGAAGCTTTCTTT.

About this clonotype itself: Mismatch with germline at one junction end may stem from a read error. The chain carries TRBV20-1 and TRBJ2-7, with D perhaps TRBD1 (6 bases). Germline V gene lookup returns CDR1 DFQATT and CDR2 SNEGSKA (reference sequence). This CDR3 contains 12 residues. The CDR3 sequence is CSATQGSYEQCF. The CDR3 DNA reads TGCAGTGCGACCCAGGGGTCCTACGAGCAGTGCTTC.

The sample holds a few counts of this clonotype. The chain combines TRBV19 with TRBJ1-2; D is unclear. The CDR3 spans 13 residues. V shed 11 bases and J shed 2 bases, with 15 bases lying between them. The V gene's germline CDR1 is LNHDA and CDR2 SQIVND (reference sequence). The CDR3 sequence: CASKWRYNYGYTF. For the CDR3, the DNA is TGTGCCTCCAAGTGGCGATACAACTATGGCTACACCTTC. Full variable domain (outside the CDR3, taken from reference TRBV19 and TRBJ1-2): DGGITQSPKYLFRKEGQNVTLSCEQNLNHDAMYWYRQDPGQGLRLIYYSQIVNDFQKGDIAEGYSVSREKKESFPLTVTSAQKNPTAFYLCASKWRYNYGYTFGSGTRLTVV.

J is TRBJ1-2 and V is TRBV7-8; 10 bases align to TRBD1. The CDR3 extends over 16 amino acids. The germline gives CDR1 SGHVS, CDR2 FQNEAQ. After removal of 2 bases from V and 7 bases from J, the junction contained 10 bases not matched to a gene. This chain's CDR3 is CASSLIRGQGVTGYTF. In DNA form, the CDR3 reads TGTGCCAGCAGCTTAATTAGAGGACAGGGGGTCACTGGCTACACCTTC.

This clonotype was observed many times. The rearrangement links TRBV2 to TRBJ2-5, with a tentative D call TRBD1 (6 bases). The V and J ends lost 5 bases and 5 bases respectively, with 15 bases between them. Germline V gene lookup returns CDR1 SNHLY and CDR2 FYNNEI. This CDR3 contains 14 residues. The CDR3 region is CASSPRTVSETQYF. The CDR3 bases are TGTGCCAGCAGTCCTAGGACAGTCTCCGAGACCCAGTACTTC.

This clonotype was observed at least ten times. The J gene is TRBJ1-1, the V gene TRBV29-1; 9 positions match TRBD1. Unmatched junction bases numbered 6, after V lost 7 bases and J lost 3 bases. The CDR3 is made up of 13 amino acids. From germline, CDR1 is SQVTM and CDR2 ANQGSEA. The CDR3 DNA sequence: TGCAGCGCTTGGACAGGGGAGTACACTGAAGCTTTCTTT. This gives the protein CSAWTGEYTEAFF.

A remark on this clonotype: This sequence may be a read error, since a much larger clone differs from it by one base. CDR3 DNA: TGTGCCAACAGCGAAAGCGGGAGCAGGGAGACCCAGTACTTC. Protein product: CANSESGSRETQYF. The chain employs TRBV11-2 and TRBJ2-5; TRBD2 matches at 8 bases. In germline, CDR1 is SGHAT, CDR2 FQNNGV. The CDR3 contains 14 residues.

The chain employs TRBV12-3 or TRBV12-4 and TRBJ2-7; D unresolved. The CDR3 runs 11 residues. The V and J ends lost 7 bases and 7 bases respectively, with 11 bases between them. Written as DNA, the CDR3 is TGTGCCAGCACCTTGACTGGAGAGCAGTACTTC. Translation gives CASTLTGEQYF.

This clonotype was seen at least ten times. The V gene is TRBV2, the J gene TRBJ2-5; weak D call: TRBD2 (6 bases). CDR3 length: 14 amino acids. Trimming removed 2 bases at V and 4 bases at J, with 11 bases between. CDR1 and CDR2 (germline): SNHLY, FYNNEI. The CDR3 reads CASSEMGGGETQYF. The CDR3 coding sequence is TGTGCCAGCAGTGAAATGGGGGGAGGAGAGACCCAGTACTTC.

This clonotype was seen a handful of times. The chain carries TRBV5-1 and TRBJ1-2, with no clear D. The CDR3 totals 15 residues. Germline V gives CDR1 SGHRS, CDR2 YFSETQ. V was clipped by 4 bases and J by 7 bases, with 20 bases between them. The CDR3 bases are TGCGCCAGCAGCCCCCAGCAGATAGGAGTCGGTGGCTACACCTTC. It yields the protein CASSPQQIGVGGYTF.

This clonotype occurred many times. The CDR3 sequence is CASSDTQENTEAFF. Here the CDR3 DNA reads TGTGCCAGCAGCGATACCCAGGAGAACACTGAAGCTTTCTTT. The chain links TRBV7-9 to TRBJ1-1; D gene uncertain. Germline-derived CDR1 and CDR2 are SEHNR and FQNEAQ (reference sequence). V dropped 5 bases and J dropped 1 base, with 11 bases sitting between them. The CDR3 sequence is 14 residues long. The complete variable domain, with remaining parts taken from reference TRBV7-9 and TRBJ1-1, reads DTGVSQNPRHKITKRGQNVTFRCDPISEHNRLYWYRQTLGQGPEFLTYFQNEAQLEKSRLLSDRFSAERPKGSFSTLEIQRTEQGDSAMYLCASSDTQENTEAFFGQGTRLTVV.

This chain connects TRBV30 to TRBJ1-4; D perhaps matches TRBD1 (5 bases). There are 12 residues in the CDR3. From germline, CDR1 is GTSNPN and CDR2 SVGIG (reference sequence). The V end was cut by 8 bases, the J end by 8 bases, with 15 bases between. The CDR3 here is CARQGEAEKLFF. The CDR3 DNA reads as TGTGCCCGTCAGGGAGAGGCGGAAAAACTGTTTTTT. The complete variable domain, with remaining parts taken from reference TRBV30 and TRBJ1-4, reads SQTIHQWPATLVQPVGSPLSLECTVEGTSNPNLYWYRQAAGRGLQLLFYSVGIGQISSEVPQNLSASRPQDRQFILSSKKLLLSDSGFYLCARQGEAEKLFFGSGTQLSVL.

This clonotype was observed at least ten times. This sequence joins TRBV24-1 and TRBJ1-1, with D possibly being TRBD1 (6 bases). From germline, CDR1 is KGHDR and CDR2 SFDVKD. This CDR3 spans 16 amino acids. V gave up 5 bases and J gave up 6 bases, with 21 bases separating them. DNA of the CDR3: TGTGCCACCAGTGGGGGGGACACCAGCGGCCGATCTGAAGCTTTCTTT. This encodes CATSGGDTSGRSEAFF.

This clonotype was observed many times. The chain is built from TRBV29-1 and TRBJ1-2; 9 nucleotides match TRBD1. The CDR3 loop spans 13 amino acids. Trimming cost V 2 bases and J 6 bases; bases outside gene matches: 4. Looked up from germline, CDR1 is SQVTM and CDR2 is ANQGSEA. The CDR3 DNA reads as TGCAGCGTTGAAACTACAGGGGGCGATGGCTACACCTTC. Amino acid sequence: CSVETTGGDGYTF.

This clonotype came up many times. V usage is TRBV6-5 and J usage is TRBJ2-7; no definite D call. The V gene's germline CDR1 is MNHEY and CDR2 SVGAGI. Trimming left V 10 bases short and J 3 bases short, with 10 bases between. The CDR3 length is 11 residues. CDR3 sequence: CANSVGYEQYF. DNA for the CDR3: TGTGCCAACAGCGTAGGCTACGAGCAGTACTTC.

In its sample, this clonotype was seen a few times. This chain joins TRBV12-3 or TRBV12-4 and TRBJ2-5; 7 bases are a match to TRBD1. The CDR3 has 15 amino acids. V was pared by 8 bases and J by 7 bases, with 16 bases of the junction left unmatched. The CDR3 sequence is CASQDRQGSRGTQYF. The CDR3 DNA sequence: TGTGCCAGCCAAGATAGACAGGGCAGCCGGGGGACCCAGTACTTC.

J is TRBJ1-1 and V is TRBV6-6, with TRBD1 as a possible D gene (6 bases). Germline V gene data show CDR1 as MNHNY and CDR2 as SVGAGI (reference sequence). The CDR3 sequence is 13 residues long. V lost 2 bases and J lost 5, with 9 bases in between. The CDR3 DNA is TGTGCCAGCAGTTACGGGGGGCTAACTGAAGCTTTCTTT. Encoded protein: CASSYGGLTEAFF.

The V call is TRBV27, the J call TRBJ1-1; D remains ambiguous. V shed 5 bases and J shed 2 bases, with 15 bases lying between them. The CDR3 length is 15 residues. Germline V gene lookup returns CDR1 MNHEY and CDR2 SMNVEV (reference sequence). The chain's CDR3 is CASSAPPFLNTEAFF. CDR3 bases: TGTGCCAGCAGTGCCCCGCCATTTCTTAACACTGAAGCTTTCTTT.

In this sample, this clonotype turned up a few times. The rearrangement joins TRBV5-1 to TRBJ2-7; 7 bases fit TRBD1. CDR1 is SGHRS, CDR2 YFSETQ, per germline. The trim removed 5 bases at V and 1 base at J, leaving 3 bases unmatched. The CDR3 contains 13 residues. CDR3 in DNA: TGCGCCAGCAGAAAGGGACAGTCCTACGAGCAGTACTTC. This codes for CASRKGQSYEQYF.

The rearrangement links TRBV14 to TRBJ2-7, with 8 bases fitting TRBD1. The CDR3 has 17 amino acids. Germline lookup yields CDR1 SGHDN and CDR2 FVKESK. Trimming took 1 base from V and 2 from J; bases not matched to a gene: 10. CDR3 protein: CASSQGTGGQETYEQYF. CDR3 nucleotide sequence: TGTGCCAGCAGCCAAGGTACCGGGGGACAGGAGACCTACGAGCAGTACTTC.

The gene calls are TRBV29-1 and TRBJ2-7, with D perhaps matching TRBD1 (6 bases). Trimming removed 8 bases from V and 3 bases from J, with 14 bases in between. From germline, CDR1 is SQVTM and CDR2 ANQGSEA. The CDR3 is 12 amino acids. CDR3 loop: CSPVGRGYEQYF. CDR3 coding DNA: TGCAGCCCGGTGGGCAGGGGCTACGAGCAGTACTTC.

The table lists this clonotype with a few counts. The chain employs TRBV20-1 and TRBJ1-1, with 10 bases matching TRBD1. Germline V CDR1 and CDR2: DFQATT, SNEGSKA (reference sequence). This CDR3 has 14 residues. J was trimmed by 5 bases and V by 3 bases; bases with no gene match: 6. The CDR3 sequence: CSARKTGGGTEAFF. CDR3 DNA sequence: TGCAGTGCTAGGAAGACAGGGGGCGGGACTGAAGCTTTCTTT.

The chain recombines TRBV20-1 with TRBJ1-6; D not certain. Trimming shortened V by 3 bases and J by 3 bases, and 9 bases separated the two germline ends. CDR1 is DFQATT and CDR2 is SNEGSKA in the germline V gene (reference sequence). The CDR3 covers 14 residues. The CDR3 nucleotides are TGCAGTGCTAGTAGGCCAGACTATAATTCACCCCTCCACTTT. This gives the protein CSASRPDYNSPLHF.